The 7 T cell receptor beta chains below were found in one sample sequenced in a study of tumor and adjacent non-tumor tissue in lung cancer. A modified ARM-PCR protocol with three rounds of nested PCR amplified TCRbeta. From the multiplex PCR reads, TCRdb called clonotypes with MiXCR, one entry per CDR3 protein. The sample records around 210,000 distinct CDR3 sequences, 60% to 75% being singletons. The template was RNA from unsorted bulk tissue. The sequencing sample was made of lung tumor tissue. The receptors were gathered from a man aged 60 to 75 with non-small cell lung cancer.

A note on this clonotype: A clone one base away is much larger, so this may be a read error. J is TRBJ2-1 and V is TRBV11-3; 8 bases fit TRBD2. This CDR3 is built from 15 residues. CDR1 is SGHNT and CDR2 is YENEEA in the germline V gene. The CDR3 protein is CASSSAGAAYNGQFF. CDR3 in DNA: TGTGCCAGCAGCTCAGCGGGAGCCGCCTACAATGGGCAGTTCTTC.

The chain carries TRBV6-2 or TRBV6-3 and TRBJ2-6; D unclear. The CDR3 is 14 residues long. Germline-derived CDR1 and CDR2 are MNHEY and SVGEGT. Trimming cost V 4 bases and J 9 bases, with 13 bases left between them. CDR3 residues: CASSFGSGVNVLTF. For the CDR3, the DNA is TGTGCCAGCAGTTTTGGCTCTGGTGTCAACGTCCTGACTTTC.

V gene TRBV6-5 combines with J gene TRBJ2-3; 16 bases line up with TRBD2. J was trimmed by 1 base and V by 7 bases; bases with no gene match: 2. Germline lookup yields CDR1 MNHEY and CDR2 SVGAGI. The CDR3 is made up of 16 amino acids. This CDR3 is CASMGLAGGGTDTQYF. CDR3 coding DNA: TGTGCCAGCATGGGACTAGCGGGAGGGGGCACAGATACGCAGTATTTT.

This clonotype appeared a few times. This may be a read error, as it is one base from a much larger clone. The rearrangement joins TRBV6-5 to TRBJ2-5; a weak D match, TRBD2 (5 bases). The CDR3 is made up of 13 amino acids. Germline V lookup: CDR1 MNHEY, CDR2 SVGAGI. Here the CDR3 DNA reads TGTGCCTGCAGCTTTAGCGAAACAGAGACCCAGTACTTC. Amino acids: CACSFSETETQYF.

Notes on this clonotype: The junction departs from the called germline gene at one end, perhaps through a read error. V and J are TRBV4-3 and TRBJ1-1, with D possibly being TRBD1 (6 bases). CDR1 and CDR2 from the germline V gene are LGHNA and YSLEER. The CDR3 loop spans 17 amino acids. This CDR3 reads CASSQDVPDSSDTEAFF. The CDR3 nucleotides are TGCGCCAGCAGTCAAGACGTTCCGGACAGTTCGGACACTGAAGCTTTCTTT.

This clonotype was seen just once. One end of the junction fails to match germline, which may point to a read error. The chain employs TRBV20-1 and TRBJ1-5; TRBD1 might be the D (5 bases). This CDR3 is built from 13 residues. Germline CDR1 and CDR2: DFQATT and SNEGSKA (reference sequence). CDR3 in amino acids: CSASQGRGQPQHF. The CDR3 nucleotides read TGTAGTGCCTCGCAGGGTCGGGGTCAGCCCCAGCATTTT.

As to this clonotype: At one of its ends the junction is not consistent with the germline gene, which may arise from a read error. V usage is TRBV11-3 and J usage is TRBJ2-2, with 7 bases matching TRBD2. Germline V gene sequence: CDR1 SGHNT, CDR2 YENEEA. The CDR3 has 17 residues. The CDR3 DNA sequence: TGTGCCTGCAGCTTTCCCCTGAGACTAGCAGGCACCGGGGAGCTGTTTTTT. This gives the protein CACSFPLRLAGTGELFF.